The entry below gives a single T cell receptor beta chain sequence along with its context. Its target is unknown. The data were obtained in a study of regulatory dendritic cells for organ transplantation. Study results and caveats: Mature dendritic cells appeared to drive more memory CD8+ clonal expansion than regulatory ones.

The germline gives CDR1 SGDLS, CDR2 YYNGEE. This CDR3 contains 15 residues. The V gene lost 4 bases and the J gene lost 1 base, with 14 bases spanning the gap. Assay: immunoSEQ multiplex PCR; the TCRdb copy retains only in-frame clones and omits some. The table includes just under 30,000 clones, 60% to 80% detected once. The source material was memory CD4+ T cells from blood. The subset denotes: CD45RO+ memory T cells. The TCR comes from a human donor in good health. This chain connects TRBV9 to TRBJ1-1; D not resolved. CDR3 in amino acids: CASSPRALTNTEAFF. In DNA form, the CDR3 reads TGTGCCAGCAGCCCTCGGGCCCTAACGAACACTGAAGCTTTCTTT.